This paragraph reports one TCR beta chain. Because the CDR3's place on the DNA is in doubt, the DNA is left out and the CDR3 is given as listed by TCRdb. The CDR3 is 18 amino acids in total, end residues counted. Germline V gene sequence: CDR1 LGHNA, CDR2 YNFKEQ. This sample was included in a study of blood T cell repertoires in COVID-19. The repertoire was sequenced with immunoSEQ multiplex PCR; TCRdb's copy has only in-frame clones and lacks some. The profile shows just over 150,000 clones, roughly nine tenths of them singletons. The sequenced material came from peripheral blood. The chain couples TRBV4-2 to TRBJ2-2; the table's D call, TRBD2, has no DNA check behind it. The TCR sequence derives from a woman in her thirties or forties with acute or convalescent COVID-19. The CDR3: CASSQNIPGLFGAGELFF.